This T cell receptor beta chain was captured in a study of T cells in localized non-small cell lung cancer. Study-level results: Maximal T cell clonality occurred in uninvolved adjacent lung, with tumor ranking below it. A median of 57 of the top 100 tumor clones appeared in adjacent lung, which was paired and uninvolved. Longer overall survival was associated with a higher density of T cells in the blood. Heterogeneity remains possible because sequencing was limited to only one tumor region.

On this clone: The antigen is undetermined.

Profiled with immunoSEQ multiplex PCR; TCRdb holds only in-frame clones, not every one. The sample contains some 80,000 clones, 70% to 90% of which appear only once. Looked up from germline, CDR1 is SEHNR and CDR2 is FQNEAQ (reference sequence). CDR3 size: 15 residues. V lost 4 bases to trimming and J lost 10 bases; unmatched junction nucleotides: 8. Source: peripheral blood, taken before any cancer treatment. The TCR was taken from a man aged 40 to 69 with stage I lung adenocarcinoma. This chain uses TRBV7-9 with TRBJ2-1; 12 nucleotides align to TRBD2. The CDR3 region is CASSSRLAGVPEQFF. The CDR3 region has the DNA TGTGCCAGCAGCTCCCGACTAGCGGGAGTACCGGAGCAGTTCTTC. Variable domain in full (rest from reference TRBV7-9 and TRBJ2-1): DTGVSQNPRHKITKRGQNVTFRCDPISEHNRLYWYRQTLGQGPEFLTYFQNEAQLEKSRLLSDRFSAERPKGSFSTLEIQRTEQGDSAMYLCASSSRLAGVPEQFFGPGTRLTVL.